Below, 29 T cell receptor beta chains from the same sample are listed, as sequenced in a study of vaccination effects on CD4 cells after COVID-19. No antigen is known for these receptors. The data were produced by immunoSEQ multiplex PCR, yet TCRdb's version contains in-frame clones alone and is incomplete. The profile shows 65,000 to 90,000 clones, under 85% of them singletons. Before sequencing took place, the ViraFEST assay used viral peptide pools to expand antigen-specific CD4+ T cells. It was after 10 days of culture that CD4+ T cells were isolated. Nucleocapsid antibodies were negative in the vaccine recipients, who had never had SARS-CoV-2 infection. Here the sequenced sample was CD4+ T cells from PBMCs cultured with HCoV-NL63 spike peptides, taken before COVID-19 vaccination. The receptor set was obtained from a human donor who received a COVID-19 vaccine.

This sequence joins TRBV30 and TRBJ1-2; D is perhaps TRBD1 (6 bases). CDR3 size: 11 residues. Germline-derived CDR1 and CDR2 are GTSNPN and SVGIG (reference sequence). Trimming removed 6 bases from V and 12 bases from J, with 17 bases in between. The CDR3 reads CACRKAGVNTF. In nucleotides, the CDR3 is TGTGCCTGCCGTAAAGCAGGGGTAAACACCTTC.

The V gene is TRBV10-1, the J gene TRBJ2-6; TRBD1 aligns across 9 bases. Germline V gene data show CDR1 as WNHNN and CDR2 as SYGVQD (reference sequence). This CDR3 has 17 amino acids. Trimming took 6 bases from V and 2 from J; bases not matched to a gene: 8. The CDR3 nucleotides are TGCGCCAGCAGCGGAATACAGGGGGCAACTGGGGCCAACGTCCTGACTTTC. This codes for CASSGIQGATGANVLTF.

V and J are TRBV7-2 and TRBJ1-4; D ambiguous. Germline CDR1 and CDR2: SGHTA and FQGNSA. There are 14 residues in the CDR3. Trimming shortened V by 0 bases and J by 7 bases, and 9 bases separated the two germline ends. The CDR3 here is CASSLARFGEKLFF. For the CDR3, the DNA is TGTGCCAGCAGCTTAGCCAGGTTCGGTGAAAAACTGTTTTTT.

The chain joins TRBV12-3 or TRBV12-4 to TRBJ2-3; D gene uncertain. The CDR3 has 12 residues. Trimming cost V 3 bases and J 2 bases, with 3 bases left between them. The CDR3 sequence: CASSFSTDTQYF. The CDR3 region has the DNA TGTGCCAGCAGTTTTTCCACAGATACGCAGTATTTT.

The V gene is TRBV18, the J gene TRBJ2-7; 8 bases line up with TRBD1. Unmatched junction bases numbered 3, after V lost 6 bases and J lost 2 bases. There are 13 residues in the CDR3. Per germline, CDR1 KGHSH and CDR2 LQKENI. The DNA of the CDR3 is TGTGCCAGCTCGGGACAGGACACCTACGAGCAGTACGTC. Translating it yields CASSGQDTYEQYV.

The V gene is TRBV11-2, the J gene TRBJ2-7, with D possibly TRBD2 on 5 matching bases. V gave up 1 base and J gave up 1 base, with 11 bases separating them. Germline CDR1 reads SGHAT; CDR2 reads FQNNGV. This CDR3 region has 15 residues. This chain's CDR3 is CASSLVAGGSYEQYV. In DNA form, the CDR3 reads TGTGCCAGCAGCTTAGTCGCGGGTGGGTCCTACGAGCAGTACGTC.

This chain joins TRBV6-5 and TRBJ2-2; D possibly uses TRBD1 or TRBD2 (6 bases each). This CDR3 spans 14 amino acids. Trimming stripped 7 bases from V and 3 bases from J, with 12 bases between. The germline V gene encodes CDR1 MNHEY and CDR2 SVGAGI. Here the CDR3 reads CASTLGGYTGELFF. The CDR3 DNA sequence: TGTGCCAGCACCTTAGGGGGGTACACCGGGGAGCTGTTTTTT.

The chain uses TRBV5-6 and TRBJ2-5; the D gene is possibly TRBD1 (5 bases). CDR1 is SGHDT, CDR2 YYEEEE, per germline. The CDR3 contains 13 residues. The ends were cut back, 4 bases at V and 1 base at J, with 8 bases in the middle. Written as DNA, the CDR3 is TGTGCCAGCAGCCCTGGGGCCCAAGAGACCCAGTACTTC. Amino acids: CASSPGAQETQYF.

The chain uses TRBV7-2 and TRBJ2-1; 10 bases map to TRBD2. CDR3 length: 19 amino acids. V shed 5 bases and J 4 bases; nucleotides not matched to a gene: 17. Germline lookup yields CDR1 SGHTA and CDR2 FQGNSA. CDR3 amino acids: CASSPLLERGGSPYNEQFF. CDR3 sequence (DNA): TGTGCCAGCAGCCCTCTCTTGGAGCGGGGGGGTTCCCCATACAATGAGCAGTTCTTC.

This chain uses TRBV24-1 with TRBJ2-7; D is unclear. CDR3 length: 13 residues. Germline CDR1 and CDR2: KGHDR and SFDVKD. Trimming pared 4 bases from V and 3 bases from J, leaving 9 bases between. As DNA, the CDR3 is TGTGCCACCAGTGACGACCGACACTACGAGCAGTACGTC. It translates to CATSDDRHYEQYV.

The chain links TRBV6-4 to TRBJ1-2, with 9 bases identical to TRBD1. The length of the CDR3 is 14 residues. CDR1 MRHNA and CDR2 SNTAGT come from the germline V gene. V was pared by 2 bases and J by 5 bases, with 3 bases of the junction left unmatched. The CDR3 DNA reads TGTGCCAGCAGTGACGTTGACAGGGGGTATGGCTACACCTTC. Residues: CASSDVDRGYGYTF.

The CDR3 coding sequence is TGTGCCAGCAGTTTCCTCGGAGGCGGCTACACCTTC. The encoded protein is CASSFLGGGYTF. V is TRBV12-3 or TRBV12-4 and J is TRBJ1-2; D uncertain. The CDR3 totals 12 residues. Between the trimmed V and J ends, which lost 3 bases and 8 bases, there was a span of 10 bases.

The J gene is TRBJ1-1, the V gene TRBV5-4; 7 positions match TRBD1. CDR3 length: 15 residues. Germline values: CDR1 SGHNT, CDR2 YYREEE (reference sequence). J gave up 4 bases and V 2 bases, and 8 bases lay outside the gene matches. CDR3 in amino acids: CASSFRGGGGTEAFF. The CDR3 nucleotides are TGTGCCAGCAGCTTCAGAGGGGGCGGAGGCACTGAAGCTTTCTTT.

The chain is built from TRBV10-2 and TRBJ2-7, with TRBD1 identical over 7 bases. There are 15 residues in the CDR3. Per the germline V gene, CDR1 is WSHSY and CDR2 is SAAADI. The J segment lost 4 bases and the V segment lost 5 bases, leaving 11 bases of the junction unmatched. The CDR3 region is CASSIGWDSGYEQYV. The CDR3 nucleotides are TGCGCCAGCAGTATAGGTTGGGACAGCGGATACGAGCAGTACGTC.

The sample holds one count of this clone. This rearrangement joins TRBV3-1 (or the pseudogene TRBV3-2) to TRBJ1-1; 7 bases line up with TRBD1. V lost 1 base, J lost 6 bases, and 8 bases stayed unmatched. The germline gives CDR1 LGHDT, CDR2 YNNKEL (reference sequence). CDR3 length equals 15 residues. In nucleotides, the CDR3 is TGTGCCAGCAGCCAAGCTTACAGGGGTGTCGCTGAAGCTTTCTTT. This gives the protein CASSQAYRGVAEAFF.

The CDR3 loop is CASSEMQGNEQFF. CDR3 bases: TGCGCCAGCAGTGAGATGCAGGGCAATGAGCAGTTCTTC. The chain couples TRBV10-1 to TRBJ2-1, with D perhaps matching TRBD1 (5 bases). V was shortened by 2 bases and J by 6 bases, with 8 bases between the two germline ends. Per germline, CDR1 WNHNN and CDR2 SYGVQD (reference sequence). The CDR3 runs to 13 residues.

The V and J genes are TRBV9 and TRBJ2-1; 8 bases map to TRBD2. Germline V gives CDR1 SGDLS, CDR2 YYNGEE. This CDR3 is 17 amino acids long. After removal of 0 bases from V and 5 bases from J, the junction contained 10 bases not matched to a gene. The CDR3 DNA reads TGTGCCAGCAGCGTAGCTCTGAACGGGGGGGGAGACAATGAGCAGTTCTTC. Its translation is CASSVALNGGGDNEQFF.

The V call is TRBV3-1 (or the pseudogene TRBV3-2), the J call TRBJ1-5; no clear D gene. Germline loops: CDR1 LGHDT, CDR2 YNNKEL (reference sequence). The CDR3 totals 12 residues. With 1 base removed from V and 6 bases from J, the gap between germline ends came to 4 bases. CDR3 region: CASSQGIQPQHF. CDR3 DNA sequence: TGTGCCAGCAGCCAAGGGATTCAGCCCCAGCATTTT.

The rearrangement uses TRBV11-2 and TRBJ2-1, with 9 bases that match TRBD2. V shed 6 bases and J 7 bases; nucleotides not matched to a gene: 10. Germline-derived CDR1 and CDR2 are SGHAT and FQNNGV. The CDR3 contains 15 residues. The CDR3 DNA sequence: TGTGCCAGCAGGCCTGTAGCGGGGGTCCAAAATGAGCAGTTCTTC. It encodes CASRPVAGVQNEQFF.

The V and J genes are TRBV7-3 and TRBJ2-1, with 8 bases that match TRBD2. Germline V gene data show CDR1 as SGHTA and CDR2 as FQGTGA. The CDR3 is 15 amino acids. V was clipped by 5 bases and J by 8 bases; unmatched bases: 11. CDR3 protein: CASSLRGGPFDEQFF. In DNA, the CDR3 is TGTGCCAGCAGCCTCCGCGGGGGGCCCTTCGATGAGCAGTTCTTC.

The gene calls are TRBV3-1 (or the pseudogene TRBV3-2) and TRBJ1-1, with D perhaps TRBD1 (6 bases). In germline, CDR1 is LGHDT, CDR2 YNNKEL (reference sequence). V was clipped by 3 bases and J by 5 bases, with 13 bases between them. The CDR3 runs to 14 residues. DNA of the CDR3: TGTGCCAGCAGCCACAGTGGGGGCAAGACTGAAGCTTTCTTT. It translates to CASSHSGGKTEAFF.

The chain combines TRBV19 with TRBJ2-6, with a possible D match to TRBD1 (6 bases). V was pared by 7 bases and J by 4 bases, with 17 bases between. Germline V CDR1 and CDR2: LNHDA, SQIVND (reference sequence). The CDR3 has 16 amino acids. This CDR3 is CASNRDPLSGANVLTF. The CDR3 region has the DNA TGTGCCAGTAACAGGGATCCATTATCGGGGGCCAACGTCCTGACTTTC.

In this sample, this clone turned up once. This chain joins TRBV2 and TRBJ2-7, with 8 bases that match TRBD1. This CDR3 comprises 12 residues. V shed 6 bases and J 3 bases; nucleotides not matched to a gene: 1. Germline CDR1 reads SNHLY; CDR2 reads FYNNEI. This CDR3 is CASSDRGYEQYV. DNA of the CDR3: TGTGCCAGCAGCGACAGGGGCTACGAGCAGTACGTC.

This sequence joins TRBV5-5 and TRBJ1-2; D unclear. Germline CDR1 reads SGHKS; CDR2 reads YYEKEE (reference sequence). The CDR3 consists of 14 residues. V shed 1 base and J shed 8 bases, with 15 bases lying between them. The CDR3, as DNA: TGTGCCAGCAGCTTGAATGGGTTTTCTACCGGCTACACCTTC. Protein product: CASSLNGFSTGYTF.

This clone was observed a handful of times. CDR3 residues: CASSSDRGDVTTNEKLFF. CDR3 in DNA: TGTGCCAGCTCATCTGACAGGGGAGATGTCACAACTAATGAAAAACTGTTTTTT. The V and J genes are TRBV18 and TRBJ1-4, with 8 bases aligning to TRBD1. The CDR3 totals 18 residues. V dropped 5 bases and J dropped 0; count of bases not matched to a gene: 11. The germline gives CDR1 KGHSH, CDR2 LQKENI.

The chain carries TRBV27 and TRBJ2-3, with a possible D match to TRBD1 (6 bases). The germline V and J ends were trimmed by 7 bases and 7 bases, with 15 bases remaining between them. Germline V lookup: CDR1 MNHEY, CDR2 SMNVEV (reference sequence). The CDR3 is made up of 13 amino acids. The CDR3 spells CASIRGSTNTQYF. CDR3 DNA: TGTGCCAGCATCAGGGGTTCAACAAATACGCAGTATTTT.

The rearrangement joins TRBV30 to TRBJ1-4, with D unresolved. The V and J ends lost 1 base and 4 bases respectively, with 10 bases between them. This CDR3 has 14 residues. Germline V gene data show CDR1 as GTSNPN and CDR2 as SVGIG (reference sequence). CDR3 sequence: CAWSGIPSNEKLFF. CDR3 DNA: TGTGCCTGGAGTGGAATACCCAGTAATGAAAAACTGTTTTTT. Filled out from reference TRBV30 and TRBJ1-4, the complete variable domain reads SQTIHQWPATLVQPVGSPLSLECTVEGTSNPNLYWYRQAAGRGLQLLFYSVGIGQISSEVPQNLSASRPQDRQFILSSKKLLLSDSGFYLCAWSGIPSNEKLFFGSGTQLSVL.

J is TRBJ2-3 and V is TRBV2; D gene unclear. V was shortened by 3 bases and J by 3 bases, with 4 bases between the two germline ends. CDR3 length: 12 residues. The V gene's germline CDR1 is SNHLY and CDR2 FYNNEI. In DNA form, the CDR3 reads TGTGCCAGCAGTGACGGGACAGATACGCAGTATTTT. Amino acid sequence: CASSDGTDTQYF.

The J gene is TRBJ2-7, the V gene TRBV3-1 (or the pseudogene TRBV3-2), with D unresolved. Trimming shortened V by 10 bases and J by 3 bases, and 10 bases separated the two germline ends. The V gene's germline CDR1 is LGHDT and CDR2 YNNKEL (reference sequence). This CDR3 has 11 amino acids. DNA of the CDR3: TGTGCCACCGCCCCGCGCTACGAGCAGTACGTC. It codes for CATAPRYEQYV.